This T cell receptor (beta chain) was sequenced during a study of T-cell memory formation after mild COVID-19. Trimming shortened V by 8 bases and J by 0 bases, and 10 bases separated the two germline ends. This CDR3 is built from 13 residues. The germline V gene encodes CDR1 SEHNR and CDR2 FQNEAQ (reference sequence). From the 5' RACE reads, TCRdb called clonotypes with MiXCR, one entry per CDR3 protein. The sample holds about 470,000 distinct CDR3 sequences, around a sixth seen once. The genes are TRBV7-9 and TRBJ1-1; D perhaps matches TRBD1 (6 bases). The source of this sequence is an adult woman who had mild COVID-19 (a few samples of this study predate the infection). Cell type and time point are not known. The specimen was PBMCs or a T cell subset sorted from them (not recorded which). The CDR3 here is CASWGGMNTEAFF. The DNA for the CDR3 is TGTGCCAGCTGGGGGGGCATGAACACTGAAGCTTTCTTT. The full variable domain, with the rest looked up from reference TRBV7-9 and TRBJ1-1, is DTGVSQNPRHKITKRGQNVTFRCDPISEHNRLYWYRQTLGQGPEFLTYFQNEAQLEKSRLLSDRFSAERPKGSFSTLEIQRTEQGDSAMYLCASWGGMNTEAFFGQGTRLTVV.